Reported below is one T cell receptor beta chain. The repertoire was sequenced with immunoSEQ multiplex PCR; TCRdb's copy has only in-frame clones and lacks some. This sample has around 180,000 clones; approximately 94% occur once, and the top ten carry 1.2% to 1.5%. These data originate in a study of control samples from healthy donors and cancer patients. Germline V CDR1 and CDR2: MNHEY, SVGAGI. Trimming took off 8 bases at V and 2 bases at J, with 12 bases between the two ends. CDR3 size: 14 residues. The TCR sequence derives from a woman aged 18-29 years in good health. This chain joins TRBV6-5 and TRBJ2-2, with D tentatively TRBD2 (5 bases). Sequences were obtained from blood. CDR3 region: CASSRVLNTGELFF. The DNA for the CDR3 is TGTGCCAGCTCGCGGGTTTTAAACACCGGGGAGCTGTTTTTT.